This T cell receptor beta chain was documented in a study of cytomegalovirus exposure and HLA in healthy donors (dated by TCRdb to the late 2010s). With respect to the entire study: An earlier analysis of 587 of the donors reported 250 to 300 Gb of sequence data and some 110 million unique TCR beta sequences obtained from around 190 million T cells. A later genetic analysis used genome-wide SNP genotypes for 398 of the 666 donors, treating that subset as a discovery cohort. Along with the approximately 600-subject first cohort, a separate validation cohort of 120 different subjects was used. Every repertoire in the discovery cohort had been generated on one and the same sequencing platform. Using immunosequencing, the study profiled T cell repertoires from 666 subjects and related those repertoires to cytomegalovirus serostatus. In an earlier analysis of 587 of the donors, high-throughput TCR beta sequencing was used to judge whether each TCR beta V gene segment behaved as functional or pseudogenic. Typing coverage differed by locus: A, B, C, DRB1 and DQB1 were typed in roughly 620-630 donors, DQA1 in about 500, DPA1 in nearly 610, and DPB1 in just under 490. Four or five DR-DQ haplotypes were handled as single units for association and clustering because linkage in the cohort was strong. Donor age, sex, ethnicity and CMV serostatus were collected together with the repertoire data. In the later analysis, no new phenotypic data were used to find candidate immune exposures; instead, reliance was placed on TCR beta sequences and their occurrence across donors. The study combined high-throughput TCR immunosequencing, statistical association of individual TCRs with disease status, and machine learning to predict cytomegalovirus infection status. Class I and class II HLA loci were covered by the typing at four-digit resolution. Among the approximately 400 genotyped donors, around 81% belonged to the genetic ancestry cluster associated with self-reported Caucasian donors. The study aimed to test whether signatures of past pathogen exposure could be identified by cataloging public T cell receptors. A later analysis re-analyzed previously published TCR beta repertoires from 666 donors and added high-resolution HLA genotyping to study TCR occurrence patterns. Across about 370 genotyped donors of the cohort, an average of approximately 220,000 unique TCR beta nucleotide sequences per donor were sequenced, and roughly 17% of those sequences were non-productive. An early release that covered roughly 600 HLA-typed donors contained about 300 gigabases of sequencing data and roughly 84 million unique TCR sequences. What the study reported, not specific to this receptor: When HLA alleles, especially DR and DQ, strongly co-occurred, TCR associations were difficult to assign to individual alleles. A later analysis found that most CMV-associated TCR beta chains appeared HLA-restricted, with HLA associations seemingly driven largely by CMV exposure. In vitro tests confirmed that three of the cytomegalovirus-associated TCR beta chains recognize cytomegalovirus antigens. Roughly uniform sequencing depth across donors was assumed in presence/absence analyses, although this assumption may not hold. Specific HLA alleles were associated with roughly 17,000 TCR beta sequences at a false discovery rate of 0.05 in a later analysis. Because HLA typing was missing for some donors at each locus, association tests included only the typed subset. A total of about 180 TCR beta chains were listed by the study as associated with cytomegalovirus. The classifier was reported to diagnose cytomegalovirus status with high specificity and sensitivity in both the original cohort and the validation cohort. A cluster of highly shared sequence variants was judged likely to be a technical artifact of the sequencing pipeline. Compared with equally common non-associated chains, HLA-associated TCR beta chains in a later analysis were more clonally expanded and had lower generation probabilities. For the cohort, immune exposure information was limited to CMV serostatus. Compared with the roughly 710-donor mean, donors in an Asian-associated ancestry cluster had fewer N-insertions in productive TCRs, according to a later genetic analysis. According to the authors, the approach could potentially be generalized to other disease states and immunological phenotypes. In an earlier analysis of around 600 of the donors, most TCR beta V segments were observed in productive rearrangements about 87% or about 30% of the time, broadly matching IMGT annotations. In this cohort, only TCR beta chains were sequenced, and detectable features were limited by the absence of alpha or paired-chain data. A later genetic analysis associated a missense DCLRE1C variant with V-gene and J-gene trimming of TCR beta chains, and an independent cohort replicated the association. Across donors, most TCR sequences were observed very rarely, whereas some public TCRs were present in many individuals. Some IMGT-functional V segments, including TRBV6-2 and TRBV6-3, could not be distinguished by the 87-base-pair reads and were therefore excluded. Because counts were too low, seventeen rarely observed V segments, including chromosome 9 orphons, were excluded from the earlier analysis of about 500 of the donors. A later analysis found that TCR association rates varied across HLA loci, with DRB1 alleles showing the most associated TCRs and HLA-C alleles the fewest. In a later analysis, several top co-occurrence clusters were reported to appear linked to parvovirus B19, influenza, CMV and Epstein-Barr virus. Correlated functional status among segregating V segments might reflect linkage disequilibrium, but an unknown experimental factor could not be ruled out. A further reported finding was that TCR beta sequences accurately predicted the HLA-A and HLA-B alleles for most subjects in the first cohort.

Libraries were built with the immunoSEQ multiplex PCR assay. For the multiplex PCR, a mixture combining 60 forward primers for TCR Vbeta segments and 13 reverse primers for TCR Jbeta segments was used. The CDR3 region of rearranged TCR beta genes was amplified from genomic DNA by a multiplex PCR assay. The amplified TCR beta libraries were sequenced on the Illumina HiSeq System as 87-base-pair reads. The published analysis was carried out like this. A later analysis tallied around 87 million unique TCR beta chains across the 700 or so repertoires, and about 12 million of those chains were shared by two or more donors. A nearest-neighbor algorithm error-corrected the raw reads and collapsed the reads into unique sequences, merging closely related sequences to remove PCR and sequencing errors. Alignment of CDR3 sequences to IMGT reference sequences was used to assign V, D and J gene segments. Each retained sequence needed at least a six-nucleotide match to both a V gene segment and a J gene segment. Rearrangements were classified as productive when the CDR3 lacked stop codons and remained in frame with V and J, and all other rearrangements were classified as non-productive. Following IMGT convention, CDR3 was defined as the stretch from the second conserved V-encoded cysteine up to the conserved J-encoded phenylalanine. The earlier analysis of about 640 of the donors excluded any sequence lacking an unambiguous match to a single V gene segment. In an earlier analysis of 587 of the donors, V segments were called functional above 56.7% productive rearrangements and were called segregating when the between-donor standard deviation exceeded 5%. To diagnose cytomegalovirus status from the catalog of TCR beta chain sequences, a statistical classification framework was built. In a later analysis, V and J genes were assigned by comparing TCR nucleotide sequences against IMGT/GENE-DB human TR gene sequences. The TCRdist pipeline was used in a later analysis to assign CDR3 sequences and most-parsimonious VDJ recombination scenarios. In a later analysis, each TCR beta chain was defined by its CDR3 amino acid sequence together with its V-gene family, and reads lacking a unique V-gene family were excluded. In a later analysis, 450 to 600 highly shared, low-generation-probability nucleotide sequences were removed to address suspected cross-contamination and a sequencing artifact. A later analysis calculated a clonal expansion index for each public chain from normalized within-repertoire ranks of inferred template counts. In a later analysis, generation probabilities were computed with a VDJ recombination model fitted to out-of-frame rearrangements, and the resulting probabilities were checked against IGoR. A later analysis scored TCR-TCR, TCR-HLA and TCR-CMV co-occurrence with hypergeometric tests, applying a repertoire-size bias correction to TCR pairs. To estimate false discovery rates, a later analysis permuted the HLA or CMV assignments 20 times. A later analysis grouped co-occurring TCRs with DBSCAN, adding TCRdist sequence similarity when clustering within HLA-allele-positive subsets. Repertoires with fewer than 30,000 or more than 120,000 public chains, plus five repertoires with anomalous nucleotide sharing, were excluded from co-occurrence clustering. Sourced from immuneACCESS, this table was stored by TCRdb with only in-frame sequences that have V and J called. A share of the clones is absent; for the studies checked, an unresolved V gene accounts for under half, and the remainder has no known explanation. D and trimming come from the DNA, and the V and J calls and clone size come from that table. The sample includes around 160,000 clones, with 82% observed a single time. More than 8% of the sample is taken by the ten largest.

On this clone: Its binding antigen is unknown. No base quality information exists; no much larger clone differs at one position.

The cohort was made up of several hundred healthy bone marrow donors. All cohort members were sampled while nominally healthy, although unrecorded immune exposures were likely present. The donor tested CMV seropositive, placing the donor among the 250 to 350 seropositive members of the cohort. Each donor provided a peripheral blood sample, and peripheral blood mononuclear cells were used for TCR beta sequencing. Genomic DNA was extracted from the blood cell samples with the Qiagen DNeasy Blood Extraction Kit. Compared with germline, V lacks 4 bases and J lacks 11 bases; bases without a gene match: 5. CDR1 and CDR2 are read off the germline V gene (reference sequence) as SEHNR and FQNEAQ. From its cysteine to its phenylalanine, the CDR3 spans 14 amino acids. Only the CDR3 part of the read is kept: 42 bases, read in frame from the first base.

The TCR was taken from a male donor in good health and CMV-seropositive. The sequence joins TRBV7-9 to TRBJ1-4; 12 junctional bases match TRBD1. Source material: PBMCs. The nucleotides are TGTGCCAGCAGCTCCGGGACAGGGGGCTGGAAACTGTTTTTT. Translated, this gives CASSSGTGGWKLFF. When the CDR3 is completed using the reference TRBV7-9 and TRBJ1-4 genes on either side, the full variable domain is DTGVSQNPRHKITKRGQNVTFRCDPISEHNRLYWYRQTLGQGPEFLTYFQNEAQLEKSRLLSDRFSAERPKGSFSTLEIQRTEQGDSAMYLCASSSGTGGWKLFFGSGTQLSVL.